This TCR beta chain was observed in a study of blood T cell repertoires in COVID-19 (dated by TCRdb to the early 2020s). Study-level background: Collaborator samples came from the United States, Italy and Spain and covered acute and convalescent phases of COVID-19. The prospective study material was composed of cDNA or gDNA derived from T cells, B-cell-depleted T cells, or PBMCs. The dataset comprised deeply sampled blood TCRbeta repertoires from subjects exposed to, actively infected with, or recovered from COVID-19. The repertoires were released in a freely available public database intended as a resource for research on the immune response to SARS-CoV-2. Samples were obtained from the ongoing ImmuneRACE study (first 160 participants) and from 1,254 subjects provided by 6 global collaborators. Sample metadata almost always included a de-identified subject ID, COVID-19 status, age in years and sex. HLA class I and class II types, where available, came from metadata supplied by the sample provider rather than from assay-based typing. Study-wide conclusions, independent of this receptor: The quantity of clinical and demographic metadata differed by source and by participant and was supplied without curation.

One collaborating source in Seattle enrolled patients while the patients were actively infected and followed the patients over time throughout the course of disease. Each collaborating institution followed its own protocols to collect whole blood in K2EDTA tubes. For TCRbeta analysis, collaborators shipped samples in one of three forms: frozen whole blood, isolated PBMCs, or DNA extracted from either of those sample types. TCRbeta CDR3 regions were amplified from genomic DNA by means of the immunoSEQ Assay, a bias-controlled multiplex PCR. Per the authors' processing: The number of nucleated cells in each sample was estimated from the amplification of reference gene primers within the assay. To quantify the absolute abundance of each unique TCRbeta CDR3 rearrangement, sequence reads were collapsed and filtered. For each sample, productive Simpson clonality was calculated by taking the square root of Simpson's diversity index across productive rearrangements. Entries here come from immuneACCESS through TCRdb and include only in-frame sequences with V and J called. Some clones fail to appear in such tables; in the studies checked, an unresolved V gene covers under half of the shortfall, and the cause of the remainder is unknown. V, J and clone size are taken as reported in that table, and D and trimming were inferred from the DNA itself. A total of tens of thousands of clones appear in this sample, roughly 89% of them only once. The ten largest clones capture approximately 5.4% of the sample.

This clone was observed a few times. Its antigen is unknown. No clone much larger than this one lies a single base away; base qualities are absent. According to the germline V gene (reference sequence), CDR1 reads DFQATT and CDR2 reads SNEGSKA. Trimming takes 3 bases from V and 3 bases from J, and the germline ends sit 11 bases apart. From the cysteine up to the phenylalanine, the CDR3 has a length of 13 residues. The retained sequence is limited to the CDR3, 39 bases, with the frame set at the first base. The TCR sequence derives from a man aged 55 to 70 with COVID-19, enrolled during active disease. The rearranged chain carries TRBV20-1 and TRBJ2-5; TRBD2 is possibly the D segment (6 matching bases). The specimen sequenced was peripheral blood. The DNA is TGCAGTGCTAGTTGGATAGCGGAAGAGACCCAGTACTTC. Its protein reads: CSASWIAEETQYF.